This T cell receptor beta chain is drawn from a study of early T cells in non-severe SARS-CoV-2 infection. There are 12 residues in the CDR3. V lost 3 bases and J lost 5, with 5 bases in between. The germline V gene has CDR1 KGHSH and CDR2 LQKENI. Ten or more counts support this clonotype. Individual cDNA molecules received unique molecular identifiers during library preparation. MiXCR, run by TCRdb on the 5' RACE reads, gives a single entry per CDR3 protein. The data contain tens of thousands of distinct CDR3 sequences, about 9.1% of them singletons. The receptor comes from an adult who was a healthcare worker with PCR-confirmed SARS-CoV-2 infection or an uninfected control (not recorded which). Specimen: whole blood. The V gene is TRBV18, the J gene TRBJ2-4, with unresolved D. CDR3 loop: CASSPNQNIQYF. The CDR3 bases are TGTGCCAGCTCACCTAATCAAAACATTCAGTACTTC.